One T cell receptor beta chain is described in this entry. This sample stems from a study of shared clonotypes between healthy human individuals. Overall study: CD4 naive and memory got three plates each, CD8 naive two, CD8 memory one.

The germline CDR1 and CDR2 sequences are MDHEN and SYDVKM. The CDR3 spans 14 residues. The V gene end was trimmed by 6 bases and the J gene end by 3 bases; junction bases not matched to a gene: 4. The assay was immunoSEQ multiplex PCR, and TCRdb's table has in-frame clones only and misses some. The repertoire has 2 million to 2.5 million clones, over 90% of them found once; the top ten carry roughly 0.36%. The J gene is TRBJ2-7, the V gene TRBV28; 11 positions match TRBD2. Sequencing was carried out using naive CD4+ T cells from PBMCs. Subset defined: CD45RA+ positively selected. This receptor was taken from a man in his late teens or twenties in good health. Some clones in this sample may be carry-over from other donors' samples. The CDR3 region has the DNA TGTGCCAGCAGCACTAGCGGGAGTATCTACGAGCAGTACTTC. This encodes CASSTSGSIYEQYF.